This T cell receptor (beta chain) was recovered during a study of blood T cell repertoires in COVID-19. About the research overall: Sites in the United States, Italy and Spain provided acute and convalescent COVID-19 samples. PBMCs, B-cell-depleted T cells, or T cells were the source of the cDNA or gDNA that made up the material.

The germline V gene encodes CDR1 ENHRY and CDR2 SYGVKD. Trimming removed 4 bases from V and 3 bases from J; junction bases left unmatched: 8. The CDR3 is made up of 17 amino acids. The authors' processing: By means of reference gene primer amplification, nucleated cell counts were estimated. The method was immunoSEQ multiplex PCR; TCRdb's version includes in-frame clones alone and lacks a portion of them. That table gives V, J and clone size, and the DNA gave D and trimming. The sample holds over 95,000 clones; approximately 84% are singletons and the top ten take about 3%. This TCR derives from a man in his forties with acute or convalescent COVID-19. The rearrangement joins TRBV10-3 to TRBJ2-1; 11 positions agree with TRBD2. Sequencing used peripheral blood. The CDR3 DNA is TGTGCCATCAGTGGTGGTAGCGGGGGGGAAAACTACAATGAGCAGTTCTTC. Its protein product is CAISGGSGGENYNEQFF.